What follows are 21 T cell receptor beta chains derived from one specimen sequenced in a study of shared clonotypes between healthy human individuals. The method was immunoSEQ multiplex PCR; TCRdb's version includes in-frame clones alone and lacks a portion of them. The table records roughly 2.5 million clones, 90% to 95% of them present only once. Sequencing was carried out using naive CD4+ T cells sorted from blood. Documented subset: CD45RA+ positively selected. The receptors come from a man between 18 and 35 years old in good health.

The chain is built from TRBV19 and TRBJ1-5; possibly TRBD1 for D (6 bases). Deletions cut 5 bases from V and 3 bases from J, with 20 bases between. The CDR3 has 17 amino acids. Germline lookup yields CDR1 LNHDA and CDR2 SQIVND (reference sequence). DNA of the CDR3: TGTGCCAGTAGTCTCCTGGACAGCCTCATTATCAATCAGCCCCAGCATTTT. Its translation: CASSLLDSLIINQPQHF.

The chain combines TRBV28 with TRBJ2-3; 14 nucleotides agree with TRBD2. This CDR3 region has 16 residues. Germline V gives CDR1 MDHEN, CDR2 SYDVKM. Trimming took 3 bases from V and 7 from J; bases not matched to a gene: 6. This chain's CDR3 is CASSLRTSGGPNTQYF. The CDR3 DNA reads as TGTGCCAGCAGTTTGCGGACTAGCGGGGGGCCGAATACGCAGTATTTT.

Details on this clone: The sample contains more than one DNA sequence encoding this CDR3. The chain uses TRBV7-2 and TRBJ1-2; 9 bases map to TRBD1. The CDR3 has 15 amino acids. Germline lookup yields CDR1 SGHTA and CDR2 FQGNSA. V was pared by 6 bases and J by 0 bases, with 5 bases of the junction left unmatched. CDR3 sequence (DNA): TGTGCCAGCAGTCCGGACAGGGGAGCTAACTATGGCTACACCTTC. Amino acids: CASSPDRGANYGYTF.

This clone was observed a few times. The V gene is TRBV25-1, the J gene TRBJ1-1; the D is unclear. Trimming left V 8 bases short and J 3 bases short, with 13 bases between. The CDR3 totals 13 residues. CDR1 is MGHDK and CDR2 is SYGVNS in the germline V gene. DNA for the CDR3: TGTGCCAGCGCTAGAGGGCGGTACACTGAAGCTTTCTTT. This gives the protein CASARGRYTEAFF.

The sample holds a few counts of this clone. This chain links TRBV2 with TRBJ2-5; 12 bases are a match to TRBD2. In germline, CDR1 is SNHLY, CDR2 FYNNEI. V lost 7 bases, J lost 2 bases, and 2 bases stayed unmatched. The CDR3 contains 14 residues. The CDR3 DNA is TGTGCCAGCAATCTAGCGGGGGGGCAAGAGACCCAGTACTTC. Its translation is CASNLAGGQETQYF.

This chain uses TRBV6-5 with TRBJ2-5; D might be TRBD1 or TRBD2, each matching 5 bases. Per germline, CDR1 MNHEY and CDR2 SVGAGI. The CDR3 contains 15 residues. V shed 6 bases and J shed 2 bases, with 16 bases lying between them. The CDR3 sequence is CASRLGAAAQETQYF. CDR3 bases: TGTGCCAGCAGACTCGGGGCCGCCGCGCAAGAGACCCAGTACTTC.

V usage is TRBV6-1 and J usage is TRBJ2-3; 12 bases match TRBD2. This CDR3 spans 19 amino acids. With 6 bases clipped from V and 3 bases from J, the junction kept 16 bases outside the gene matches. CDR1 MNHNS and CDR2 SASEGT come from the germline V gene. The CDR3 region has the DNA TGTGCCAGCAGGGAACAGGGGGTGGGTGGACTAGCGGGGACAGATACGCAGTATTTT. This encodes CASREQGVGGLAGTDTQYF.

The chain links TRBV9 to TRBJ2-5, with TRBD2 as a possible D gene (5 bases). CDR1 and CDR2 (germline): SGDLS, YYNGEE. V lost 0 bases and J 2 bases, leaving 11 bases between the germline ends. The CDR3 runs 15 residues. The CDR3 here is CASSVAGKNQETQYF. CDR3 coding DNA: TGTGCCAGCAGCGTAGCCGGGAAAAATCAAGAGACCCAGTACTTC.

The chain links TRBV27 to TRBJ1-4; 9 nucleotides match TRBD1. The germline CDR1 and CDR2 sequences are MNHEY and SMNVEV (reference sequence). With 8 bases clipped from V and 5 bases from J, the junction kept 15 bases outside the gene matches. The CDR3 has 17 amino acids. In DNA, the CDR3 is TGTGCCAGCGGATCCGGGACAGGGCAATTGGGGAATGAAAAACTGTTTTTT. The encoded protein is CASGSGTGQLGNEKLFF. The full variable domain, completed using reference TRBV27 and TRBJ1-4, is EAQVTQNPRYLITVTGKKLTVTCSQNMNHEYMSWYRQDPGLGLRQIYYSMNVEVTDKGDVPEGYKVSRKEKRNFPLILESPSPNQTSLYFCASGSGTGQLGNEKLFFGSGTQLSVL.

This clone has just one count. The chain is built from TRBV19 and TRBJ1-6; no reliable D call. The CDR3 length is 15 residues. The germline V gene encodes CDR1 LNHDA and CDR2 SQIVND (reference sequence). V was shortened by 1 base and J by 8 bases, with 12 bases between the two germline ends. In DNA, the CDR3 is TGTGCCAGTAGTATAGTTACGGGGTACCATTCACCCCTCCACTTT. Amino acid sequence: CASSIVTGYHSPLHF.

This sequence joins TRBV25-1 and TRBJ2-5; 8 bases fit TRBD2. Germline lookup yields CDR1 MGHDK and CDR2 SYGVNS. This CDR3 has 15 amino acids. V dropped 1 base and J dropped 3; count of bases not matched to a gene: 4. The CDR3 nucleotides are TGTGCCAGCAGTGAATCGGGGGGGCCGAAAGAGACCCAGTACTTC. Amino acid sequence: CASSESGGPKETQYF.

The chain recombines TRBV28 with TRBJ2-1; 8 bases line up with TRBD2. Germline lookup yields CDR1 MDHEN and CDR2 SYDVKM. J was trimmed by 9 bases and V by 4 bases; bases with no gene match: 8. The CDR3 loop spans 14 amino acids. The CDR3: CASSSHGGATEQFF. CDR3 nucleotide sequence: TGTGCCAGCAGTTCCCACGGGGGGGCCACTGAGCAGTTCTTC.

V usage is TRBV11-2 and J usage is TRBJ2-2; D gene unclear. The CDR3 contains 13 residues. V shed 0 bases and J shed 4 bases, with 3 bases lying between them. Germline V gene sequence: CDR1 SGHAT, CDR2 FQNNGV. CDR3 loop: CASSLDPTGELFF. The CDR3 DNA reads TGTGCCAGCAGCTTAGATCCCACCGGGGAGCTGTTTTTT.

The chain joins TRBV27 to TRBJ1-2; 7 bases align to TRBD1. The V gene's germline CDR1 is MNHEY and CDR2 SMNVEV (reference sequence). Germline trimming cut 9 bases from V and 5 bases from J; bases unmatched to any gene: 9. This CDR3 contains 13 residues. CDR3 in DNA: TGTGCCAGTAAAACCGGGACAGCATATGGCTACACCTTC. This translates into CASKTGTAYGYTF.

Concerning this clone: This sample includes further DNA sequences coding for the same CDR3. The J gene is TRBJ2-5, the V gene TRBV5-1, with D tentatively TRBD2 (6 bases). The length of the CDR3 is 14 residues. Germline-derived CDR1 and CDR2 are SGHRS and YFSETQ. V lost 2 bases, J lost 5 bases, and 13 bases lay in between. CDR3 sequence reads: CASSFGGVDETQYF. CDR3 DNA: TGCGCCAGCAGCTTCGGAGGGGTGGATGAGACCCAGTACTTC. Full variable domain (remainder filled in from reference TRBV5-1 and TRBJ2-5): KAGVTQTPRYLIKTRGQQVTLSCSPISGHRSVSWYQQTPGQGLQFLFEYFSETQRNKGNFPGRFSGRQFSNSRSEMNVSTLELGDSALYLCASSFGGVDETQYFGPGTRLLVL.

The chain employs TRBV30 and TRBJ1-2; the D is unclear. Germline V CDR1 and CDR2: GTSNPN, SVGIG (reference sequence). The V and J ends lost 0 bases and 0 bases respectively, with 20 bases between them. The CDR3 extends over 18 amino acids. CDR3 nucleotides: TGTGCCTGGAGTGTATCTAAATTGTTCGGGAGCCCTAACTATGGCTACACCTTC. Its translation is CAWSVSKLFGSPNYGYTF.

This chain links TRBV30 with TRBJ2-3, with D tentatively TRBD2 (5 bases). Trimming pared 0 bases from V and 1 base from J, leaving 14 bases between. The germline V gene has CDR1 GTSNPN and CDR2 SVGIG (reference sequence). The CDR3 totals 16 residues. CDR3 amino acids: CAWSVRAGGGTDTQYF. The CDR3 DNA reads TGTGCCTGGAGTGTAAGGGCGGGCGGCGGCACAGATACGCAGTATTTT.

The chain combines TRBV5-1 with TRBJ1-4; 8 bases are a match to TRBD1. This CDR3 contains 15 residues. The germline V gene encodes CDR1 SGHRS and CDR2 YFSETQ. Trimming cost V 4 bases and J 8 bases; bases outside gene matches: 10. As DNA, the CDR3 is TGCGCCAGCAGCCCCCAGGGGGCCAGTGGAGAAAAACTGTTTTTT. Translation gives CASSPQGASGEKLFF.

The chain combines TRBV7-9 with TRBJ2-3; D is unclear. Trimming shortened V by 2 bases and J by 1 base, and 10 bases separated the two germline ends. This CDR3 is built from 15 residues. The germline CDR1 and CDR2 sequences are SEHNR and FQNEAQ (reference sequence). The CDR3 loop is CASSLTYSGTDTQYF. The DNA for the CDR3 is TGTGCCAGCAGCTTAACGTACAGCGGCACAGATACGCAGTATTTT.

CDR3 sequence reads: CASSEPSGQQYF. The CDR3 DNA reads as TGCGCCAGCAGTGAGCCCTCCGGACAGCAGTACTTC. The chain joins TRBV10-1 to TRBJ2-7, with D hard to call. V was clipped by 2 bases and J by 8 bases, with 10 bases between them. Germline V gene lookup returns CDR1 WNHNN and CDR2 SYGVQD (reference sequence). This CDR3 contains 12 residues.

This chain uses TRBV18 with TRBJ2-3; D is uncertain. The germline V gene encodes CDR1 KGHSH and CDR2 LQKENI. V was pared by 1 base and J by 2 bases, with 7 bases between. The CDR3 loop spans 14 amino acids. The CDR3 spells CASSPQSHTDTQYF. The DNA for the CDR3 is TGTGCCAGCTCACCACAATCCCACACAGATACGCAGTATTTT. The full variable domain, completed using reference TRBV18 and TRBJ2-3, is NAGVMQNPRHLVRRRGQEARLRCSPMKGHSHVYWYRQLPEEGLKFMVYLQKENIIDESGMPKERFSAEFPKEGPSILRIQQVVRGDSAAYFCASSPQSHTDTQYFGPGTRLTVL.